This T cell receptor beta chain was captured by sequencing in a study of T cell repertoires in cytomegalovirus infection. Study details: Public TCR beta signatures marked donors with CMV infection and the matching HLA. Study-wide results and limits: Summed frequency of public TCR beta families distinguished CMV carriers with the relevant HLA.

The CDR3 totals 13 residues. The V gene lost 5 bases and the J gene lost 4 bases, with 10 bases spanning the gap. The germline V gene encodes CDR1 SGHTA and CDR2 FQGTGA. This clonotype came up many times. Its antigen is currently unknown. TCRdb re-analysed the reads in MiXCR, keeping a single row per CDR3 protein. The sample consists of approximately 490,000 distinct CDR3 sequences, around 10% of them appearing once. This TCR derives from a human donor in good health (CMV status not recorded). Some clones in this sample may be carry-over from other donors' samples. The V and J genes are TRBV7-3 and TRBJ2-3; D not resolved. What was sequenced was PBMCs. CDR3 residues: CASSREIADTQYF. As DNA, the CDR3 is TGTGCCAGCAGCCGCGAGATTGCAGATACGCAGTATTTT.